The rows below give T cell receptor beta chains drawn from one sample of a study of blood T cells in healthy people across ages. TCRdb used MiXCR to reprocess the 5' RACE reads, holding one entry per CDR3 protein. The table lists 1.6 million or so distinct CDR3 sequences, 30% to 35% of them singletons. Sequenced: blood. The source is a woman aged 30 to 39 in good health. CDR3s include the opening cysteine and the closing phenylalanine or tryptophan.

V	J	CDR3
TRBV12-3/TRBV12-4	TRBJ1-1	CASSTQVWTEAFF
TRBV5-1	TRBJ2-1	CASKRGQTDGGEQFF
TRBV4-1	TRBJ2-5	CASSQATSGTQYF
TRBV6-1	TRBJ2-3	CAAIFQRGGAGTDTQYF
TRBV20-1	TRBJ1-5	CSAVLGRDQPQHF
TRBV7-9	TRBJ2-7	CASGPLKGTGVHEQYF
TRBV20-1	TRBJ2-1	CSARDPGLTNNEQFF
TRBV25-1	TRBJ2-3	CASSDAASGSSTDTQYF
TRBV7-2	TRBJ2-5	CASSFTLLEETQYF
TRBV2	TRBJ1-1	CASRKRVLGTEAFF
TRBV11-1	TRBJ2-7	CASSVVVPSYEQYF
TRBV11-2	TRBJ2-6	CASSFRSRFDSGANVLTF
TRBV6-6	TRBJ1-5	CATRVGTSNRPQHF
TRBV9	TRBJ1-2	CASSVGGVVGGYTF
TRBV20-1	TRBJ2-1	CSAPPWRGRDEQFF
TRBV3-1	TRBJ1-1	CASSLRTGRPEAFF
TRBV15	TRBJ1-2	CATSRGGGMNYGYTF
TRBV9	TRBJ2-6	CASSVPRGTTGGPLYSGANVLTF
TRBV9	TRBJ2-1	CASSVGSLAASNEQFF
TRBV29-1	TRBJ1-2	CSVEEGGVYGYTF
TRBV20-1	TRBJ1-2	CSASVEVYGYTF
TRBV6-6	TRBJ2-7	CASSQLVRGGRYEQYF
TRBV20-1	TRBJ2-7	CSARSGLSYEQYF
TRBV20-1	TRBJ2-1	CSAGGLQGNEQFF
TRBV6-2/TRBV6-3	TRBJ2-7	CASSYSDSDLQSTYF
TRBV7-2	TRBJ2-5	CASTQQGGGRGYQETQYF
TRBV20-1	TRBJ2-1	CSARDNRVCNEQFF
TRBV2	TRBJ2-3	CASRLLPTDTQYF
TRBV4-2	TRBJ2-1	CASSPTQGAWEQFF
TRBV14	TRBJ2-7	CTSSQVAGGYYEQYF
TRBV9	TRBJ2-7	CASSVSGSYNEQYF
TRBV11-2	TRBJ2-3	CASSSPGDFSTDTQYF